This T cell receptor beta chain was sequenced during a study of blood T cells in healthy people across ages. This clonotype has a handful of counts. For the second PCR, which ran for 7 to 11 cycles, a sample-barcoded 5' primer and a J-beta primer mix were used. A single record per CDR3 protein comes from TCRdb applying MiXCR to the 5' RACE reads. The profile shows 600,000 to 850,000 distinct CDR3 sequences, around 25% of them singletons. The trim removed 6 bases at V and 5 bases at J, leaving 8 bases unmatched. There are 14 residues in the CDR3. In germline, CDR1 is MDHEN, CDR2 SYDVKM. The same data also went into a second study, on T cells of mothers and their children. That study adds: The analysis detected no persistent microchimeric T cell clones.

Sequenced material: blood. The receptor comes from a boy aged 5-17 years in good health. This rearrangement joins TRBV28 to TRBJ2-7; 9 bases fit TRBD1. The CDR3 DNA is TGTGCCAGCAGGAAGGGACAGGGTAGGAACGAGCAGTACTTC. Protein: CASRKGQGRNEQYF.